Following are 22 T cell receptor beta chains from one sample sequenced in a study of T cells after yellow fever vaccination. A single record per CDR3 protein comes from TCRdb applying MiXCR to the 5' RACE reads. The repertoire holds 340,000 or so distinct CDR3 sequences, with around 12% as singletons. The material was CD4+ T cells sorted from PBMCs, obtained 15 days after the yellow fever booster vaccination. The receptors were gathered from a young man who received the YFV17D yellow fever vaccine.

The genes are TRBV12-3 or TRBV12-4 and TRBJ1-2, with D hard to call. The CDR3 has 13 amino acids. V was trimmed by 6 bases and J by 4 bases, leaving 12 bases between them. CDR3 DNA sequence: TGTGCCAGCAGACAACAAGCAGGCTATGGCTACACCTTC. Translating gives CASRQQAGYGYTF.

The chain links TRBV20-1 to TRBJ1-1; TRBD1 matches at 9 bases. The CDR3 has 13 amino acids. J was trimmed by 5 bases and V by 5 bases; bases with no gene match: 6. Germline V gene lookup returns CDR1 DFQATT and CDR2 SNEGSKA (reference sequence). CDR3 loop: CSAAQGAWTEAFF. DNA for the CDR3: TGCAGTGCTGCACAGGGGGCATGGACTGAAGCTTTCTTT.

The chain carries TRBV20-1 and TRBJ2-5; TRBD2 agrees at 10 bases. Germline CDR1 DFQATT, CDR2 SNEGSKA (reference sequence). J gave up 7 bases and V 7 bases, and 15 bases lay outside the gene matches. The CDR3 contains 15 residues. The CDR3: CSGFGVAGGRGTQYF. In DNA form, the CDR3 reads TGCAGTGGGTTTGGAGTAGCGGGGGGTCGGGGGACCCAGTACTTC.

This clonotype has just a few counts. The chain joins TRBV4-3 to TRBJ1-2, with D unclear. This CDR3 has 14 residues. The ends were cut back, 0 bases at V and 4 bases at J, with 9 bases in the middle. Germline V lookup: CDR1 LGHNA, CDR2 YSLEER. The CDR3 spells CASSQEKGPYGYTF. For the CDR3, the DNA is TGCGCCAGCAGCCAAGAGAAAGGACCCTATGGCTACACCTTC.

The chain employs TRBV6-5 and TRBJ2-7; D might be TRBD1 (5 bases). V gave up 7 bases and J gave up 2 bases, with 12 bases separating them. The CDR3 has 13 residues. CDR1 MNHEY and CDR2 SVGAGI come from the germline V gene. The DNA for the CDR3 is TGTGCCAGCAACCAGGGCGTGGCCTACGAGCAGTACTTC. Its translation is CASNQGVAYEQYF.

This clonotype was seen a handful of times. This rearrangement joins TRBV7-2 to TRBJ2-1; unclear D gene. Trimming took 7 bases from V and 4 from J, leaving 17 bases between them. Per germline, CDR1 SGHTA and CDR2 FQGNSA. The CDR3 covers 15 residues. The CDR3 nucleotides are TGTGCCAGCACCCTTTTAGGCGACCCTTACAATGAGCAGTTCTTC. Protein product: CASTLLGDPYNEQFF. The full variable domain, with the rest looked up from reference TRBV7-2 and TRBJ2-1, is GAGVSQSPSNKVTEKGKDVELRCDPISGHTALYWYRQSLGQGLEFLIYFQGNSAPDKSGLPSDRFSAERTGGSVSTLTIQRTQQEDSAVYLCASTLLGDPYNEQFFGPGTRLTVL.

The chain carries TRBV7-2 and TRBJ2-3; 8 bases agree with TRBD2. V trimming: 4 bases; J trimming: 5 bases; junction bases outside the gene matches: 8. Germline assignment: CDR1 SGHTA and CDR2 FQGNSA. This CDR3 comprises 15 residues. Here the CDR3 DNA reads TGTGCCAGCAGCTACTTAGCGGGGCCTGTAGATACGCAGTATTTT. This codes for CASSYLAGPVDTQYF. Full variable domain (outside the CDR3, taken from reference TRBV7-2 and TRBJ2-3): GAGVSQSPSNKVTEKGKDVELRCDPISGHTALYWYRQSLGQGLEFLIYFQGNSAPDKSGLPSDRFSAERTGGSVSTLTIQRTQQEDSAVYLCASSYLAGPVDTQYFGPGTRLTVL.

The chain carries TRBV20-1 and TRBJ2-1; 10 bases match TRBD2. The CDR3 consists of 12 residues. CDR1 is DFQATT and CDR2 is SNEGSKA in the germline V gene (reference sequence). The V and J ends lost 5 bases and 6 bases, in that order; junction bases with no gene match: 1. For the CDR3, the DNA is TGCAGTGCTGAGCGGGGGGGCAATGAGCAGTTCTTC. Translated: CSAERGGNEQFF.

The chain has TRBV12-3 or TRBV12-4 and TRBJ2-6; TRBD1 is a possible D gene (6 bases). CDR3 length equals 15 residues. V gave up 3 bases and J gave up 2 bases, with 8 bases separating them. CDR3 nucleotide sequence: TGTGCCAGCAGTTTTGGGGGCGCTGGGGCCAACGTCCTGACTTTC. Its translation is CASSFGGAGANVLTF.

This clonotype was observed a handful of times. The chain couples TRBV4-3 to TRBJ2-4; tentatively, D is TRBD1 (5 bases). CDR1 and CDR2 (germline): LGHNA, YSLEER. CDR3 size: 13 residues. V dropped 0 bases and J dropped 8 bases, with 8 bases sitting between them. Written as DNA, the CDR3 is TGCGCCAGCAGCCAAGAAGGGGCGGACATTCAGTACTTC. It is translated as CASSQEGADIQYF.

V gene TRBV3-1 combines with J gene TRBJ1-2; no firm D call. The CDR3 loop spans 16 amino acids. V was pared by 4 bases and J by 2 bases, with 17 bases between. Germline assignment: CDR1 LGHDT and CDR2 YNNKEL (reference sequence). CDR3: CASSRRRTDGNYGYTF. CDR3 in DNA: TGTGCCAGCAGCCGGAGGCGGACGGACGGGAACTATGGCTACACCTTC.

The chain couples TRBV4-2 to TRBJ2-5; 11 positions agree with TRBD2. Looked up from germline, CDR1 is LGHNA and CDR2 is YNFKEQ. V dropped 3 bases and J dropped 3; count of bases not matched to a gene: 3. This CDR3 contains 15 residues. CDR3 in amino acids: CASSHSGGAEETQYF. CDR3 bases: TGTGCCAGCAGCCATAGCGGGGGGGCCGAAGAGACCCAGTACTTC.

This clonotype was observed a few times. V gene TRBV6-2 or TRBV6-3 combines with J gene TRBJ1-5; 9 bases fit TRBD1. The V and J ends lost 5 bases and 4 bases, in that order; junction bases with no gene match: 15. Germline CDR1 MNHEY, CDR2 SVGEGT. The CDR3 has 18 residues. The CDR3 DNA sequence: TGTGCCAGCAGTCCCAGGCCGCCGGGACAGGGCCCTAATCAGCCCCAGCATTTT. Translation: CASSPRPPGQGPNQPQHF.

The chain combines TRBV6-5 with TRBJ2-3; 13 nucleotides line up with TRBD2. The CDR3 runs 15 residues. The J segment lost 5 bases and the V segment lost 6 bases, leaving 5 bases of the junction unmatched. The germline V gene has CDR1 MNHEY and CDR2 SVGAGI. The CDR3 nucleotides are TGTGCCAGCAGAAGACTAGCGGGGGGCGGAGATACGCAGTATTTT. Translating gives CASRRLAGGGDTQYF.

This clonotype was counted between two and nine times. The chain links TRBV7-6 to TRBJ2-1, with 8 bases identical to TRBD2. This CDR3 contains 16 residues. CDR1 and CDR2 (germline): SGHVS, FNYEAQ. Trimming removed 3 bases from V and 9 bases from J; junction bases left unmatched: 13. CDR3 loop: CASSFFSGANVGEQFF. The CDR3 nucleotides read TGTGCCAGCAGCTTTTTTAGCGGGGCGAACGTGGGTGAGCAGTTCTTC.

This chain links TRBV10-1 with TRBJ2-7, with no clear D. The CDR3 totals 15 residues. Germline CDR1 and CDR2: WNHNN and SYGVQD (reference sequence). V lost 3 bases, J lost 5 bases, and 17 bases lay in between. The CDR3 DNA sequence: TGCGCCAGCAGTGACCCCTCCGCCGGCGCCGACGAGCAGTACTTC. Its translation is CASSDPSAGADEQYF.

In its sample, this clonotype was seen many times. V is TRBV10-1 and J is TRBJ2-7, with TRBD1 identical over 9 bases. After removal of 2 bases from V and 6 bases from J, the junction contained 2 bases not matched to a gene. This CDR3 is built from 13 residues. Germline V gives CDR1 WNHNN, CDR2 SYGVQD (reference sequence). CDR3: CASSEGTGPEQYF. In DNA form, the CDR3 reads TGCGCCAGCAGTGAGGGGACAGGGCCCGAGCAGTACTTC.

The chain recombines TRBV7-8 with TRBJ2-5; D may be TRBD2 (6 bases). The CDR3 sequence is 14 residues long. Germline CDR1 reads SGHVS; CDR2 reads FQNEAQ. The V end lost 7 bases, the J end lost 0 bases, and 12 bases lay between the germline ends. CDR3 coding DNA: TGTGCCAGCAAGGTCCGACTAGACCAAGAGACCCAGTACTTC. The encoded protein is CASKVRLDQETQYF.

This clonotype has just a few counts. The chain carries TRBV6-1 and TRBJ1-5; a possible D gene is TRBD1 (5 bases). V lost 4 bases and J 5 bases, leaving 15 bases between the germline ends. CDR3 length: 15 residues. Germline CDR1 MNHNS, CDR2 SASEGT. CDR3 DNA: TGTGCCAGCAGTGGGAGTGGGGGGGTGGATCAGCCCCAGCATTTT. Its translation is CASSGSGGVDQPQHF.

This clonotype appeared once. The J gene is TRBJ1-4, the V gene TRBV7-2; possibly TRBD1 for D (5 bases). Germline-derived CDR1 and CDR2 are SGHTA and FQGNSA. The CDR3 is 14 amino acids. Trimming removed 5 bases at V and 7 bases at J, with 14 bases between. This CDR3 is CASSLRVLGEKLFF. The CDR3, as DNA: TGTGCCAGCAGCCTCAGGGTCTTGGGTGAAAAACTGTTTTTT.

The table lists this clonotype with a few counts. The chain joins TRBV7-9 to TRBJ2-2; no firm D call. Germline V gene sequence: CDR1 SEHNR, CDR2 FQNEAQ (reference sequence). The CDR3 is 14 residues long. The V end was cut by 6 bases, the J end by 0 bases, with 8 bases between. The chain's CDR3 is CASSSRTNTGELFF. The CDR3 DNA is TGTGCCAGCAGTTCTCGGACGAACACCGGGGAGCTGTTTTTT.

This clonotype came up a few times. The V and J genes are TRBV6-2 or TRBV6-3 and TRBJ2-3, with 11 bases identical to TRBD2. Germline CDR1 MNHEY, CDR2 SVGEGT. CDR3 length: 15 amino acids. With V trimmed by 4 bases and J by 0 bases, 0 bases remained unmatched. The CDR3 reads CASSWTSGSTDTQYF. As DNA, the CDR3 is TGTGCCAGCAGTTGGACTAGCGGGAGCACAGATACGCAGTATTTT.